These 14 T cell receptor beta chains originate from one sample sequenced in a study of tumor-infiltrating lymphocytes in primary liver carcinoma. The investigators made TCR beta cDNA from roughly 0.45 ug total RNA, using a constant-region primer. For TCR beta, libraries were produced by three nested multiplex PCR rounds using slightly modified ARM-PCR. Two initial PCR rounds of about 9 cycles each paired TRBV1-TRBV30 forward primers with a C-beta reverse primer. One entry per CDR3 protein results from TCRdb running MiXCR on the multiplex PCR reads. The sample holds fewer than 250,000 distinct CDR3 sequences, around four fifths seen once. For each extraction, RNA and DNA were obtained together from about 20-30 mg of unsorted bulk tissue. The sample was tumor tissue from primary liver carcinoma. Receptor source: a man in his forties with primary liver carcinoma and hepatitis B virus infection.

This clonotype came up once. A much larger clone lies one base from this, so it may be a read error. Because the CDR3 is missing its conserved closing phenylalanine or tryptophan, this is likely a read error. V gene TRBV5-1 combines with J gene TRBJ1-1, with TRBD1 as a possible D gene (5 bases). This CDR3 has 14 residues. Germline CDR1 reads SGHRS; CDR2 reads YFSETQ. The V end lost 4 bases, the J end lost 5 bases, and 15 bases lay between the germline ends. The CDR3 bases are TGCGCCAGCAGCCTGCCGGGGGAGAGGACTGAAGCTTTCTTA. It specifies CASSLPGERTEAFL.

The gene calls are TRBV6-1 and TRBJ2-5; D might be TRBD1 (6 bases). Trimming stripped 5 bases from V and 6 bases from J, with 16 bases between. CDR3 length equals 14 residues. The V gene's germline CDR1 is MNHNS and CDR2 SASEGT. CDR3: CASSWDKGKKTQYF. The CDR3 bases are TGTGCCAGCAGTTGGGACAAGGGAAAGAAGACCCAGTACTTC.

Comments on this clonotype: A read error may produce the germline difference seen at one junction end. The CDR3 loop reads CASSFRDTSHEQYF. The CDR3 DNA is TGTGCCAGCAGCTTCCGGGACACCTCCCACGAACAGTACTTC. The chain joins TRBV7-8 to TRBJ2-7; tentatively, D is TRBD1 (6 bases). This CDR3 comprises 14 residues. Germline V gives CDR1 SGHVS, CDR2 FQNEAQ.

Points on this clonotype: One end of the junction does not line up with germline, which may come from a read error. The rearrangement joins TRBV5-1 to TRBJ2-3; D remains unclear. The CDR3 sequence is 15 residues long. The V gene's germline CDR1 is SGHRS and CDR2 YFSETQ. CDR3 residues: CASSLASAGTDTQYF. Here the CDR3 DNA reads TGCGCCAGCAGCTTGGCCAGCGCCGGCACAGATACACAGTATTTT.

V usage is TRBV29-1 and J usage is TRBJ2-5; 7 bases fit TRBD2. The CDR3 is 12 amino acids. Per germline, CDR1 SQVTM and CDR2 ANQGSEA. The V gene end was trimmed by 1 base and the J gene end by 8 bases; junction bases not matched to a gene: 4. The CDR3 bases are TGCAGCGTTGAAGGGGAGGGAAATACCCAGTACTTC. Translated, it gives CSVEGEGNTQYF. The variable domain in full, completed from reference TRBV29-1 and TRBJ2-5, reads SAVISQKPSRDICQRGTSLTIQCQVDSQVTMMFWYRQQPGQSLTLIATANQGSEATYESGFVIDKFPISRPNLTFSTLTVSNMSPEDSSIYLCSVEGEGNTQYFGPGTRLLVL.

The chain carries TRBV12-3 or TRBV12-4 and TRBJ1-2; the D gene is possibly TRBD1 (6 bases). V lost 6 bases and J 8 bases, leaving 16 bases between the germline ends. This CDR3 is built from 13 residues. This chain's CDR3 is CASSPEEGDGYTF. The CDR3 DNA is TGTGCCAGCAGCCCGGAAGAGGGGGACGGCTACACCTTC.

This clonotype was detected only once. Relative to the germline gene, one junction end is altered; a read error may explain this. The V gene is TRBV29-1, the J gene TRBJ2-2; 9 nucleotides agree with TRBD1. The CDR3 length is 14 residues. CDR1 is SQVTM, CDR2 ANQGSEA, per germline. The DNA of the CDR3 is TGCAGCGTTGATGGACAGGGGTACACCCGGGAGTTGTTTTTT. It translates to CSVDGQGYTRELFF.

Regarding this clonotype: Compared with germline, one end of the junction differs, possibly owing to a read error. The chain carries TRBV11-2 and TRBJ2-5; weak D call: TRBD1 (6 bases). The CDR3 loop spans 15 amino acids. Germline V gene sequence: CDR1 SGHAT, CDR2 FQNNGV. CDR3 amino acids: CASSPRSAPGVTRHF. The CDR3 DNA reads TGTGCCAGCAGCCCCCGGTCAGCCCCAGGGGTGACACGGCACTTC.

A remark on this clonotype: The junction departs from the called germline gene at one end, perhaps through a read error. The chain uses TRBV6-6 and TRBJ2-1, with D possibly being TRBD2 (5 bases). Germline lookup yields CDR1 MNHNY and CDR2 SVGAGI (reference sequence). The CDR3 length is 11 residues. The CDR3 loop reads CASSTRDEHFF. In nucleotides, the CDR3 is TGTGCCAGCTCGACTCGGGATGAGCATTTCTTC.

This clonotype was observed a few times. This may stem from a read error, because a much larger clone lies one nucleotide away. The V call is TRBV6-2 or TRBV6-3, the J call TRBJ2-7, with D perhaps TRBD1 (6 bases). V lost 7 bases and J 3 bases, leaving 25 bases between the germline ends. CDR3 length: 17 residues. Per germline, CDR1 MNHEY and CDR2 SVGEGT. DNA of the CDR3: TGTGCCAGCACCCGCAATTTCGGGACACAAGGAGTCTACGAGCAGTACTTC. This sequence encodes CASTRNFGTQGVYEQYF.

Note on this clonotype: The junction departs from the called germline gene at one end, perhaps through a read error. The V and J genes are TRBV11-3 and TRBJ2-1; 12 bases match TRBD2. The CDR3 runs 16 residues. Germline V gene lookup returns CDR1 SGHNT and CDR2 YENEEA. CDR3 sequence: CPSSVTSGRPYNEQFF. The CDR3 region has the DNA TGTCCCAGCAGCGTGACTAGCGGGAGACCCTACAATGAGCAGTTCTTC.

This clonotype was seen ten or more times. The CDR3 here is CASGKREGRLSEQFF. DNA for the CDR3: TGTGCCAGCGGCAAGCGGGAGGGCCGACTCTCCGAGCAGTTCTTC. This rearrangement joins TRBV28 to TRBJ2-1; 10 bases map to TRBD2. This CDR3 contains 15 residues. The junction had 14 bases not matched to a gene; V was cut back by 8 bases and J by 10 bases. Germline loops: CDR1 MDHEN, CDR2 SYDVKM.

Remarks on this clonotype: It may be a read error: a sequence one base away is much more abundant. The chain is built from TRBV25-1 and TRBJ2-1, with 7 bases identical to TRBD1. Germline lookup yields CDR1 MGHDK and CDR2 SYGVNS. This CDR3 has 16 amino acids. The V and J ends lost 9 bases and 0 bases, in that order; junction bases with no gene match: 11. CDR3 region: CASRTGQLGSYNEQFF. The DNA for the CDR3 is TGTGCCAGTCGAACGGGACAGCTTGGCTCCTACAATGAGCAGTTCTTC. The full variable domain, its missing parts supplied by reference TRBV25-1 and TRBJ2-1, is EADIYQTPRYLVIGTGKKITLECSQTMGHDKMYWYQQDPGMELHLIHYSYGVNSTEKGDLSSESTVSRIRTEHFPLTLESARPSHTSQYLCASRTGQLGSYNEQFFGPGTRLTVL.

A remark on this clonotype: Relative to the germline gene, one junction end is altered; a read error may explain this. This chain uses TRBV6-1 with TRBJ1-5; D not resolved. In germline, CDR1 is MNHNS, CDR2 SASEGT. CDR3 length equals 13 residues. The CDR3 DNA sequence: TGTGCAAGCAGTTGGAGTGGGAATCTGCCCCAGCATTTT. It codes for CASSWSGNLPQHF.